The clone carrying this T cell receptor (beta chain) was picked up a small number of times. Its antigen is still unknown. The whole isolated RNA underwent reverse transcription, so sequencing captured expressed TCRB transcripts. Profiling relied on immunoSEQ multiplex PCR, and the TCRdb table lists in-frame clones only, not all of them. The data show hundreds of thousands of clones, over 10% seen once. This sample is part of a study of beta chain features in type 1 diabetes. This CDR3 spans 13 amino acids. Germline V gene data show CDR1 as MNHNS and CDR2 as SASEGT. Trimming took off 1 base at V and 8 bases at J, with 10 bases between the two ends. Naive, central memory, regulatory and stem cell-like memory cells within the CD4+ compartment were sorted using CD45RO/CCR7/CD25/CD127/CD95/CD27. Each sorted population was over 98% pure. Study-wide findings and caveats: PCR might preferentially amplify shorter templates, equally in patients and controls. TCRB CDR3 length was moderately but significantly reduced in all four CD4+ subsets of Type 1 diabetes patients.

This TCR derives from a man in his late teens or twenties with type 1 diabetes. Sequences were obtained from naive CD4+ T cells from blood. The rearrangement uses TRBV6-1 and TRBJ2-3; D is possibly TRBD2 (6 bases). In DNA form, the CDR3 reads TGTGCCAGCAGTGAAGTCGGGAGTGTTACGCAGTATTTT. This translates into CASSEVGSVTQYF.